This T cell receptor beta chain was captured by sequencing in a study of T cell responses to AZD1222 COVID-19 vaccine. Turning to the study itself: Researchers grouped second doses given at about 4 or about 12 weeks into one pool.

Remarks on this clone: As yet, its antigen is unknown.

The assay was immunoSEQ multiplex PCR, and TCRdb's table has in-frame clones only and misses some. Among 92,000 or so clones, around 90% were seen once, and the ten largest hold approximately 24%. Study outcomes and limitations: Samples come after the peak T cell response, not at day 14. Baseline serostatus was positive in only a handful of AZD1222 recipients.

This clonotype originated in an adult in good health. Specimen: peripheral blood, collected on day 0 of AZD1222 vaccination.

CDR3 in amino acids: CASSAIATSGGNEQFF. CDR3 DNA: TGTGCCAGCAGCGCCATCGCTACTAGCGGAGGGAATGAGCAGTTCTTC. This chain connects TRBV9 to TRBJ2-1, with 8 bases fitting TRBD2. This CDR3 has 16 residues. V trimming: 3 bases; J trimming: 7 bases; junction bases outside the gene matches: 12. Germline V gene lookup returns CDR1 SGDLS and CDR2 YYNGEE. The entire variable domain, with the rest obtained from reference TRBV9 and TRBJ2-1, is as follows: DSGVTQTPKHLITATGQRVTLRCSPRSGDLSVYWYQQSLDQGLQFLIQYYNGEERAKGNILERFSAQQFPDLHSELNLSSLELGDSALYFCASSAIATSGGNEQFFGPGTRLTVL.